The 32 T cell receptor beta chains presented below share a single source sample, sequenced in a study of blood T cells in healthy people across ages (dated by TCRdb to between 2014 and 2017). Receptors were amplified or captured by 5' RACE. This sample was sequenced with an Illumina HiSeq 2500. A second PCR of roughly 7 to 11 cycles was performed with a sample-barcoded 5' primer and a J-beta primer mix. TCRdb reprocessing: public reads trimmed at Q25 with fastp, clones called with MiXCR, in-frame beta chains kept. Merged by CDR3 protein, the rows form single entries marked with the most common genes and DNA. In this sample the table shows 550,000 to 750,000 distinct CDR3 sequences, more than 20% of which occur a single time. The ten largest clones take up 3.6% of the sample. Sequencing was done on a sample of blood. Receptors were obtained from a man aged 70 or older in good health.

The rearrangement uses TRBV14 and TRBJ2-4, with 9 positions matching TRBD2. Losses at the gene ends were 2 bases for V and 7 bases for J; bases not matched to a gene: 9. Germline V CDR1 and CDR2: SGHDN, FVKESK. The CDR3 loop spans 16 amino acids. CDR3 DNA: TGTGCCAGCAGCCAAAAAGGAAACAGCGGGAGGAACATTCAGTACTTC. This gives the protein CASSQKGNSGRNIQYF.

This chain joins TRBV28 and TRBJ1-2; D is undetermined. CDR3 length: 14 residues. Looked up from germline, CDR1 is MDHEN and CDR2 is SYDVKM. V was cut by 2 bases and J by 4 bases, with 11 bases left in between. The CDR3 region is CASSLGAGSYGYTF. The CDR3 DNA sequence: TGTGCCAGCAGTTTAGGCGCGGGCTCCTATGGCTACACCTTC.

The sample holds many counts of this clonotype. CDR3 DNA: TGTGCCAGCAGCCCACCAGGGTCTGGGGCCAACGTCCTGACTTTC. Protein product: CASSPPGSGANVLTF. This sequence joins TRBV7-3 and TRBJ2-6, with TRBD1 as a possible D gene (5 bases). This CDR3 has 15 amino acids. Germline loops: CDR1 SGHTA, CDR2 FQGTGA. Trimming took off 5 bases at V and 1 base at J, with 9 bases between the two ends. Together with reference TRBV7-3 and TRBJ2-6, the CDR3 gives the full variable domain: GAGVSQTPSNKVTEKGKYVELRCDPISGHTALYWYRQSLGQGPEFLIYFQGTGAADDSGLPNDRFFAVRPEGSVSTLKIQRTERGDSAVYLCASSPPGSGANVLTFGAGSRLTVL.

This clonotype was seen only a few times. This sequence joins TRBV5-1 and TRBJ2-1; 7 bases map to TRBD2. J lost 3 bases, V lost 0 bases, and 3 bases had no gene match. The CDR3 has 15 amino acids. The germline V gene encodes CDR1 SGHRS and CDR2 YFSETQ. As DNA, the CDR3 is TGCGCCAGCAGCTTGGCAACTAGCGTCTACAATGAGCAGTTCTTC. This translates into CASSLATSVYNEQFF.

In its sample, this clonotype was seen a few times. The chain uses TRBV15 and TRBJ2-1, with TRBD2 as a possible D gene (5 bases). With 1 base removed from V and 7 bases from J, the gap between germline ends came to 14 bases. This CDR3 comprises 15 residues. Per the germline V gene, CDR1 is LNHNV and CDR2 is YYDKDF (reference sequence). The CDR3 spells CATSRAGSLKNEQFF. The CDR3, as DNA: TGTGCCACCAGCAGAGCGGGAAGCCTCAAAAATGAGCAGTTCTTC.

Worth noting for this clonotype: A much more abundant neighbour one base away suggests this may be a read error. The chain has TRBV29-1 and TRBJ1-1; 9 bases fit TRBD1. The CDR3 loop spans 13 amino acids. The germline V gene has CDR1 SQVTM and CDR2 ANQGSEA. Trimming cost V 6 bases and J 4 bases; bases outside gene matches: 6. The CDR3 sequence: CSVGTGLGTEAFF. As DNA, the CDR3 is TGCAGCGTCGGGACAGGGTTAGGCACTGAAGCTTTCTTT.

V is TRBV27 and J is TRBJ1-2; 11 positions agree with TRBD1. The CDR3 totals 16 residues. V was pared by 6 bases and J by 4 bases, with 10 bases of the junction left unmatched. CDR1 MNHEY and CDR2 SMNVEV come from the germline V gene (reference sequence). The CDR3 DNA sequence: TGTGCCAGCAGCTTAACCGGGACAGGGGGACCCTATGGCTACACCTTC. Protein product: CASSLTGTGGPYGYTF.

The rearrangement uses TRBV15 and TRBJ2-5, with 7 bases aligning to TRBD2. V was pared by 2 bases and J by 1 base, with 1 base of the junction left unmatched. Germline CDR1 LNHNV, CDR2 YYDKDF (reference sequence). The CDR3 has 14 residues. In nucleotides, the CDR3 is TGTGCCACCAGCAGAAGACTAGCCCAAGAGACCCAGTACTTC. Protein product: CATSRRLAQETQYF.

This clonotype was counted only a few times. V is TRBV27 and J is TRBJ2-7, with 7 bases fitting TRBD1. CDR1 MNHEY and CDR2 SMNVEV come from the germline V gene (reference sequence). The junction had 6 bases not matched to a gene; V was cut back by 1 base and J by 3 bases. This CDR3 contains 15 residues. CDR3 region: CASSLYPTGNYEQYF. The CDR3 nucleotides read TGTGCCAGCAGTTTATACCCGACAGGGAACTACGAGCAGTACTTC.

CDR3 sequence: CAISDLRNNEQFF. The CDR3 DNA reads TGTGCCATCAGTGACCTTCGGAACAATGAGCAGTTCTTC. V usage is TRBV10-3 and J usage is TRBJ2-1; no definite D call. This CDR3 is built from 13 residues. Germline V gene sequence: CDR1 ENHRY, CDR2 SYGVKD. V gave up 3 bases and J gave up 5 bases, with 8 bases separating them.

The rearrangement joins TRBV29-1 to TRBJ2-1; tentative D call: TRBD1 (6 bases). The CDR3 totals 12 residues. The V end was cut by 4 bases, the J end by 4 bases, with 8 bases between. Germline values: CDR1 SQVTM, CDR2 ANQGSEA. The CDR3 sequence is CSVGTEYNEQFF. In DNA, the CDR3 is TGCAGCGTTGGGACAGAATACAATGAGCAGTTCTTC.

This chain links TRBV6-2 or TRBV6-3 with TRBJ2-5; 12 nucleotides align to TRBD2. The CDR3 extends over 17 amino acids. The trim removed 0 bases at V and 5 bases at J, leaving 7 bases unmatched. The germline V gene encodes CDR1 MNHEY and CDR2 SVGEGT. CDR3 sequence (DNA): TGTGCCAGCAGTTACTCACGGACTAGCGGGATGGAGGAGACCCAGTACTTC. It translates to CASSYSRTSGMEETQYF.

The rearrangement joins TRBV7-2 to TRBJ2-2; 7 bases are shared with TRBD1. The CDR3 totals 13 residues. V shed 5 bases, J shed 7 bases, and the junction held 4 bases outside the gene matches. Germline V gene sequence: CDR1 SGHTA, CDR2 FQGNSA. CDR3 nucleotide sequence: TGTGCCAGCAGCCGACAGGGTAACGGGGAGCTGTTTTTT. Protein sequence: CASSRQGNGELFF.

This clonotype has just a few counts. The chain joins TRBV6-1 to TRBJ2-2; D may correspond to TRBD1 or TRBD2 (6 bases each). The V end lost 5 bases, the J end lost 4 bases, and 17 bases lay between the germline ends. CDR3 length: 16 residues. Germline V lookup: CDR1 MNHNS, CDR2 SASEGT. The CDR3 DNA is TGTGCCAGCAGTACAACAAAAGGGGGGTTCACCGGGGAGCTGTTTTTT. Translated, it gives CASSTTKGGFTGELFF.

The chain combines TRBV25-1 with TRBJ2-5; 7 bases line up with TRBD2. The CDR3 has 14 residues. The V and J ends lost 7 bases and 11 bases, in that order; junction bases with no gene match: 16. CDR1 and CDR2 from the germline V gene are MGHDK and SYGVNS. The CDR3, as DNA: TGTGCCAGCACGCAGCGGGACTACGACAATGAGCAGTACTTC. Encoded protein: CASTQRDYDNEQYF.

This clonotype was picked up a small number of times. This chain connects TRBV7-2 to TRBJ2-1; no clear D gene. Trimming pared 1 base from V and 6 bases from J, leaving 13 bases between. The CDR3 runs to 15 residues. CDR1 is SGHTA and CDR2 is FQGNSA in the germline V gene. CDR3 loop: CASSLVSLRANEQFF. The CDR3 bases are TGTGCCAGCAGCTTAGTATCCCTTCGGGCCAATGAGCAGTTCTTC.

This clonotype was seen more than once but under ten times. The chain has TRBV7-9 and TRBJ1-3; D is unclear. Germline V gene sequence: CDR1 SEHNR, CDR2 FQNEAQ (reference sequence). This CDR3 region has 12 residues. The DNA for the CDR3 is TGTGGTCTAACCGCCTCTGGAAACACCATATATTTT. Residues: CGLTASGNTIYF.

This sequence joins TRBV29-1 and TRBJ2-1; 10 nucleotides match TRBD1. The germline V gene encodes CDR1 SQVTM and CDR2 ANQGSEA. J lost 3 bases, V lost 6 bases, and 8 bases had no gene match. The CDR3 sequence is 15 residues long. This CDR3 is CSVQPGQGLYNEQFF. Written as DNA, the CDR3 is TGCAGCGTGCAACCGGGACAGGGGCTCTACAATGAGCAGTTCTTC.

This clonotype has a handful of counts. This sequence joins TRBV4-1 and TRBJ2-5, with TRBD2 identical over 7 bases. The end of the DNA is better explained by TRBJ2-1, so the J call may be wrong. CDR3 size: 19 residues. The germline gives CDR1 MGHRA, CDR2 YSYEKL. The CDR3 here is CASSQDRSAGAGRRGEQFF. As DNA, the CDR3 is TGCGCCAGCAGCCAAGATCGGAGTGCTGGAGCGGGACGGCGTGGTGAGCAGTTCTTC.

The CDR3 loop is CASSQGGTNSSPLHF. The CDR3 region has the DNA TGTGCCAGCAGCCAAGGGGGCACTAACAGTTCACCCCTCCACTTT. The chain couples TRBV14 to TRBJ1-6; D is perhaps TRBD1 (5 bases). The V gene's germline CDR1 is SGHDN and CDR2 FVKESK. Trimming removed 1 base at V and 9 bases at J, with 13 bases between. CDR3 length equals 15 residues.

This clonotype was seen only a few times. The rearrangement links TRBV3-1 to TRBJ2-5; 15 bases agree with TRBD2. TRBJ2-1 matches the DNA end more closely, so the J call is doubtful. The CDR3 spans 16 residues. Germline CDR1 and CDR2: LGHDT and YNNKEL (reference sequence). CDR3 sequence (DNA): TGTGCCAGCAGCCAACGTGGACTAGCGGGGGGGAATGAGCAGTTCTTC. Its protein is CASSQRGLAGGNEQFF.

This clonotype came up a few times. The chain couples TRBV6-6 to TRBJ2-7; 7 nucleotides match TRBD2. Germline trimming cut 4 bases from V and 4 bases from J; bases unmatched to any gene: 7. CDR3 length equals 14 residues. In germline, CDR1 is MNHNY, CDR2 SVGAGI (reference sequence). CDR3 loop: CASSFRDYTYEQYF. CDR3 nucleotides: TGTGCCAGCAGTTTCCGGGACTACACTTACGAGCAGTACTTC.

This clonotype was counted many times. J is TRBJ2-3 and V is TRBV5-1; D gene unclear. The V gene's germline CDR1 is SGHRS and CDR2 YFSETQ. The length of the CDR3 is 13 residues. Trimming took 0 bases from V and 4 from J, leaving 6 bases between them. The CDR3: CASSLGPPDTQYF. The CDR3 nucleotides are TGCGCCAGCAGCTTGGGTCCGCCAGATACGCAGTATTTT.

This chain joins TRBV6-5 and TRBJ2-7; perhaps TRBD1 as D (5 bases). This CDR3 is built from 14 residues. Germline V gene sequence: CDR1 MNHEY, CDR2 SVGAGI. V dropped 6 bases and J dropped 4 bases, with 16 bases sitting between them. The DNA for the CDR3 is TGTGCCAGCAGATTACGACAGCTTCTTTACGAGCAGTACTTC. It codes for CASRLRQLLYEQYF.

This chain links TRBV28 with TRBJ1-1; D is unclear. CDR1 is MDHEN, CDR2 SYDVKM, per germline. Trimming took off 6 bases at V and 3 bases at J, with 11 bases between the two ends. The CDR3 contains 13 residues. The CDR3 DNA reads TGTGCCAGCAGGGAGATCGCCGACACTGAAGCTTTCTTT. Protein: CASREIADTEAFF.

This clonotype was recorded a few times. The V call is TRBV6-5, the J call TRBJ2-5; perhaps TRBD2 as D (5 bases). This CDR3 is 13 amino acids long. Trimming removed 2 bases at V and 7 bases at J, with 11 bases between. Germline CDR1 is MNHEY and CDR2 is SVGAGI. The CDR3 spells CASSYSPEGTQYF. The CDR3 DNA follows: TGTGCCAGCAGTTACAGCCCAGAGGGGACCCAGTACTTC.

This clonotype was observed a single time. V and J are TRBV20-1 and TRBJ2-1, with TRBD2 identical over 10 bases. The length of the CDR3 is 15 residues. The V segment lost 2 bases and the J segment 4 bases; nucleotides outside the gene matches: 5. Germline CDR1 and CDR2: DFQATT and SNEGSKA (reference sequence). In DNA, the CDR3 is TGCAGTGCTAGACTAGCGGGAGCCCTATACAATGAGCAGTTCTTC. It codes for CSARLAGALYNEQFF.

About this clonotype: The junction shows a germline mismatch at one end, possibly a read error. The chain is built from TRBV6-5 and TRBJ1-3; no clear D. From germline, CDR1 is MNHEY and CDR2 SVGAGI. The CDR3 spans 15 residues. The CDR3 region has the DNA TGTGCCCGCAGTTCCCCAGGCAGTACGGGAAACACCATATATTTT. Amino acids: CARSSPGSTGNTIYF.

This clonotype was counted many times. The rearrangement uses TRBV6-2 or TRBV6-3 and TRBJ2-5, with no clear D. Germline-derived CDR1 and CDR2 are MNHEY and SVGEGT. V lost 7 bases and J 0 bases, leaving 12 bases between the germline ends. The CDR3 runs to 14 residues. In DNA, the CDR3 is TGTGCCAGCATGGGTCGGGTATACCAAGAGACCCAGTACTTC. This gives the protein CASMGRVYQETQYF.

There are a few counts of this clonotype. The chain recombines TRBV20-1 with TRBJ2-5; 8 bases match TRBD2. CDR1 is DFQATT and CDR2 is SNEGSKA in the germline V gene (reference sequence). The CDR3 sequence is 15 residues long. After removal of 1 base from V and 1 base from J, the junction contained 5 bases not matched to a gene. The CDR3 coding sequence is TGCAGTGCTAGAGTTTTAGCGGGGATCCAAGAGACCCAGTACTTC. It encodes CSARVLAGIQETQYF.

This clonotype showed up just a few times. The chain is built from TRBV5-6 and TRBJ2-5; tentatively, D is TRBD2 (5 bases). The closer fit of TRBJ2-7 to the DNA end suggests the J call may be wrong. CDR1 and CDR2 from the germline V gene are SGHDT and YYEEEE. This CDR3 is built from 15 residues. For the CDR3, the DNA is TGTGCCAGCAGCTTGAAGGCACTAGGTGACTACGAGCAGTACTTC. It yields the protein CASSLKALGDYEQYF.

This clonotype came up a few times. The chain couples TRBV6-4 to TRBJ1-2; 8 nucleotides match TRBD1. The germline gives CDR1 MRHNA, CDR2 SNTAGT. This CDR3 spans 16 amino acids. The J segment lost 8 bases and the V segment lost 3 bases, leaving 14 bases of the junction unmatched. The CDR3 nucleotides are TGTGCCAGCAGTGAATCCACCGGGACAGGAACCGGCGGCTACACCTTC. Residues: CASSESTGTGTGGYTF.